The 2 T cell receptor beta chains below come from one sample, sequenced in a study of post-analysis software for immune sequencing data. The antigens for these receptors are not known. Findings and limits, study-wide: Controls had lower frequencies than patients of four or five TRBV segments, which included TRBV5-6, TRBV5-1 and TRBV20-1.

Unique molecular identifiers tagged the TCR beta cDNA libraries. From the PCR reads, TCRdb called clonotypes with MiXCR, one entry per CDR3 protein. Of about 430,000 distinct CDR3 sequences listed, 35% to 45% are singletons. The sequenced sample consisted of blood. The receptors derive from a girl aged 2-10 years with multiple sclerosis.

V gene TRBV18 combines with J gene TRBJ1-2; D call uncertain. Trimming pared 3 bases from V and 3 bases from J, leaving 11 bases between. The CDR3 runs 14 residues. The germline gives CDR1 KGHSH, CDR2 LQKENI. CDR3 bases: TGTGCCAGCTCACCTGGGCAGGATGACTATGGCTACACCTTC. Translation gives CASSPGQDDYGYTF.

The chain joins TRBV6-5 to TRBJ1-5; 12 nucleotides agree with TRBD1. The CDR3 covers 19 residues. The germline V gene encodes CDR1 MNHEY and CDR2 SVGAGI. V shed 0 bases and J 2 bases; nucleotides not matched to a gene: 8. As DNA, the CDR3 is TGTGCCAGCAGTTACTCGGGACAGGGGGCCCTTTATCGCAATCAGCCCCAGCATTTT. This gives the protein CASSYSGQGALYRNQPQHF.